A selection of T cell receptor beta chains follows, all from one sample in a study of shared clonotypes between healthy human individuals. Some clones are missing from TCRdb's copy, which holds only in-frame ones; the method was immunoSEQ multiplex PCR. The table records roughly 500,000 clones, 70% to 85% of them present only once. The sequenced sample was PBMCs. The receptors were sampled from a woman between 40 and 55 years old in good health. Some clones in this sample may be carry-over from other donors' samples. The CDR3 runs from the conserved cysteine through the conserved F or W. Fields, in order: clone size, J gene, V gene, D gene, CDR3 DNA, CDR3 protein. A D gene is named only where the DNA matches it firmly. Where a row states a size, it is once, few, many or the class of an expanded clone; other rows omit it.

-,TRBJ2-7,TRBV7-2,TRBD2,TGTGCCAGCAGCCGTTGGACTAGCCCTTCCTACGAGCAGTACTTC,CASSRWTSPSYEQYF
once,TRBJ2-3,TRBV5-6,TRBD1,TGTGCCAGCAGCTTCGACACAGGGGGGAGCACAGATACGCAGTATTTT,CASSFDTGGSTDTQYF
-,TRBJ1-1,TRBV27,-,TGTGCCAGCAGTTCCCTGACAGGAATGAACACTGAAGCTTTCTTT,CASSSLTGMNTEAFF
-,TRBJ2-2,TRBV5-1,TRBD1,TGCGCCAGCAGCGTTTCCGGGACAGGGAACACCGGGGAGCTGTTTTTT,CASSVSGTGNTGELFF
once,TRBJ1-4,TRBV5-6,TRBD1,TGTGCCAGCAGCCACACAGGGGTGAGGACTAATGAAAAACTGTTTTTT,CASSHTGVRTNEKLFF
-,TRBJ2-3,TRBV9,-,TGTGCCAGCAGCGTAGCCTTGACATCTCGCACAGATACGCAGTATTTT,CASSVALTSRTDTQYF
-,TRBJ2-5,TRBV4-1,TRBD1,TGCGCCAGCAGCCACCCGTACCGGGACAGGGAAAAGACCCAGTACTTC,CASSHPYRDREKTQYF
few,TRBJ2-4,TRBV7-2,-,TGTGCCAGCAGCCCCGACTACCAAAACATTCAGTACTTC,CASSPDYQNIQYF
-,TRBJ2-3,TRBV5-1,TRBD1,TGCGCCAGCAGCTTGAATCCTCCGGGACAGGGGGCAGATACGCAGTATTTT,CASSLNPPGQGADTQYF
-,TRBJ2-5,TRBV19,TRBD2,TGTGCCAGTAGCGCCAGGACTAGCGGGATCCAAGGGACCCAGTACTTC,CASSARTSGIQGTQYF
once,TRBJ2-5,TRBV7-9,-,TGTGCCAGCAGCCAACCGACATCCCCGAATGGAGGGACCCAGTACTTC,CASSQPTSPNGGTQYF
-,TRBJ2-2,TRBV7-8,TRBD1,TGTGCCAGCAGCGAGACAGGGGGATGGACCGGGGAGCTGTTTTTT,CASSETGGWTGELFF
-,TRBJ1-5,TRBV7-2,-,TGTGCCAGCAGCTTAGCGAAGACAGTTTATAGCAATCAGCCCCAGCATTTT,CASSLAKTVYSNQPQHF
few,TRBJ1-1,TRBV30,-,TGTGCCAGCAGGAGGGATCCCAACACTGAAGCTTTCTTT,CASRRDPNTEAFF
-,TRBJ1-2,TRBV5-4,-,TGTGCCAGCAGCTTTTCGATCGTGGACCGAATCTTAGGCGGCTACACCTTC,CASSFSIVDRILGGYTF
-,TRBJ2-1,TRBV27,TRBD2,TGTGCCACGCGGGAGGGAGGCTACAATGAGCAGTTCTTC,CATREGGYNEQFF
-,TRBJ1-4,TRBV6-6,-,TGTGCCAGCAGTCCCCCAACAGATGAAAAACTGTTTTTT,CASSPPTDEKLFF
-,TRBJ2-7,TRBV6-1,TRBD2,TGTGCCAGCAGTGAAATGGCGGGAGTAACCGAGCAGTACTTC,CASSEMAGVTEQYF
-,TRBJ2-3,TRBV29-1,TRBD2,TGCAGCGTTGATCAAGCGGGAGTGGTCGATACGCAGTATTTT,CSVDQAGVVDTQYF
-,TRBJ2-7,TRBV6-1,-,TGTGCCAGCATTACTACCAACTCCTACGAGCAGTACTTC,CASITTNSYEQYF
-,TRBJ2-3,TRBV15,TRBD2,TGTGCCACCAGCGAGGGCACTAGCGGCCACACAGATACGCAGTATTTT,CATSEGTSGHTDTQYF
many,TRBJ2-7,TRBV7-2,-,TGTGCCAGCAGAAAGTGGGGGCCCCACGAGCAGTACTTC,CASRKWGPHEQYF
-,TRBJ1-1,TRBV9,-,TGTGCCAGCAGCGAGGGAGGGTTGTGGGACACTGAAGCTTTCTTT,CASSEGGLWDTEAFF
-,TRBJ1-1,TRBV6-6,-,TGTGCCAGCAACCTCGGGCGCGTCCAGAACACTGAAGCTTTCTTT,CASNLGRVQNTEAFF
-,TRBJ2-7,TRBV5-8,TRBD1,TGTGCCAGCAGCCACTCCGAGGGGGCCTCCTACGAGCAGTACTTC,CASSHSEGASYEQYF
-,TRBJ1-5,TRBV28,-,TGTGCCAGCAGTTTTGTAGGGGACAATCAGCCCCAGCATTTT,CASSFVGDNQPQHF
-,TRBJ2-7,TRBV30,-,TGTGCCTGGAGTGTGTTTGGACAGTACGAGCAGTACTTC,CAWSVFGQYEQYF
-,TRBJ2-1,TRBV5-1,-,TGCGCCAGCAGCCGGGACCCCAGCTCCTACAATGAGCAGTTCTTC,CASSRDPSSYNEQFF
-,TRBJ1-4,TRBV30,-,TGTGCTGTGAGGCCTATGGATGAAAAACTGTTTTTT,CAVRPMDEKLFF
-,TRBJ2-2,TRBV5-1,TRBD1,TGCGCCAGCAGCAAACCGGGACAGGGTTTCACCGGGGAGCTGTTTTTT,CASSKPGQGFTGELFF
-,TRBJ2-3,TRBV2,-,TGTGCCAGCAGTGAAGCGGTCCGAGTTACGCAGTATTTT,CASSEAVRVTQYF
many,TRBJ2-2,TRBV30,TRBD2,TGTGCCTGGAAGGAAGTCGGGGGGGAAACCGGGGAGCTGTTTTTT,CAWKEVGGETGELFF
-,TRBJ1-1,TRBV7-3,TRBD1,TGTGCCAGCAGATTGGACAGGGCGGGGAACACTGAAGCTTTCTTT,CASRLDRAGNTEAFF
-,TRBJ1-1,TRBV19,-,TGTGCCAGTAGTGCCGGACGGAAAACTGAAACTTTCTTT,CASSAGRKTETFF
-,TRBJ2-7,TRBV19,-,TGTGCCAGTAGTATAGACAGGGAATCGGGCGAGCAGTACTTC,CASSIDRESGEQYF
-,TRBJ2-5,TRBV6-1,TRBD2,TGTGCCAGCAGTGAATCCCCCCTTTTTCGGACTAGCGGGAAAGAGACCCAGTACTTC,CASSESPLFRTSGKETQYF
-,TRBJ2-7,TRBV18,TRBD2,TGTGCCAGCTCACCACCGCAAACAGGACTAGTGTACGAGCAGTACTTC,CASSPPQTGLVYEQYF
-,TRBJ1-5,TRBV30,-,TGTGCCTGGAGTCAGGGACCATATAGCAATCAGCCCCAGCATTTT,CAWSQGPYSNQPQHF
-,TRBJ2-3,TRBV5-6,-,TGTGCCAGCAGCACCGGGACTGTGGATACGCAGTATTTT,CASSTGTVDTQYF
-,TRBJ2-1,TRBV12-5,TRBD1,TGTGCTAGTGGCCACGCAAGACAGGGTCGTAGTGAGCAGTTCTTC,CASGHARQGRSEQFF
few,TRBJ2-7,TRBV5-1,-,TGCGCCAGCAGCTTGGCAAGCGTGGGGGAGCAGTACTTC,CASSLASVGEQYF
-,TRBJ1-4,TRBV6-4,-,TGTGCCAGCAGTGACTCTATTCCTGGGGGCCCTAATGAAAAACTGTTTTTT,CASSDSIPGGPNEKLFF
-,TRBJ2-7,TRBV25-1,-,TGTGCCAGCAGTCCCAGGGGGGTCTACGGGCAGTACTTC,CASSPRGVYGQYF
-,TRBJ1-2,TRBV2,-,TGTGCCAGCAGTGAAGTCAGGGGCGCCTATGGCTACACCTTC,CASSEVRGAYGYTF
-,TRBJ2-7,TRBV28,TRBD2,TGTGCCACCGGACTAGCGGGACCCTACGAGCAGTACTTC,CATGLAGPYEQYF
-,TRBJ2-7,TRBV19,TRBD1,TGTGCCAGCCACTCGGGACAGGGGTTGGCCTACGAGCAGTACTTC,CASHSGQGLAYEQYF
-,TRBJ2-6,TRBV28,-,TGTGCCAGCTTCAGCTCTGGGGCCAACGTCCTGACTTTC,CASFSSGANVLTF
-,TRBJ1-2,TRBV28,TRBD1,TGTGCCAGCAGGACAGGGGGCTTGCTTGGCTACACCTTC,CASRTGGLLGYTF
-,TRBJ2-7,TRBV28,-,TGTGCCAGCAGCCCAACCCCCGCGACGGGCTACGAGCAGTACTTC,CASSPTPATGYEQYF
-,TRBJ2-6,TRBV6-1,-,TGTGCCAGCAGGGACTCTGGGGCCAACGTCCTGACTTTC,CASRDSGANVLTF